The 25 T cell receptor beta chains reported below all come from one sample, sequenced in a study of molecular identifiers for immune sequencing clone quantification. One entry per CDR3 protein results from TCRdb running MiXCR on the PCR reads. The table shows tens of thousands of distinct CDR3 sequences, with roughly a fifth occurring only once. Sequenced material: naive CD8+ T cells from blood, with Jurkat cell RNA spiked in. The subset was: FACS-sorted CD8+CD4-CCR7+CD45RA+ naive T cells. The receptors were gathered from a human donor in good health. Some libraries in this study had Jurkat cell RNA spiked in.

The V gene is TRBV12-3 or TRBV12-4, the J gene TRBJ2-3, with D possibly TRBD2 on 7 matching bases. CDR3 length: 15 residues. Trimming cost V 5 bases and J 0 bases, with 12 bases left between them. DNA of the CDR3: TGTGCCAGCAGTACCGGGGGGCCTAGCACAGATACGCAGTATTTT. It encodes CASSTGGPSTDTQYF.

This clonotype came up many times. The rearrangement joins TRBV27 to TRBJ1-5; no firm D call. The germline V and J ends were trimmed by 2 bases and 0 bases, with 5 bases remaining between them. CDR1 and CDR2 (germline): MNHEY, SMNVEV (reference sequence). CDR3 size: 14 residues. The DNA for the CDR3 is TGTGCCAGCAGTTTAACGCCTAGCAATCAGCCCCAGCATTTT. As protein: CASSLTPSNQPQHF.

Comment on this clonotype: A much larger clone sits a single nucleotide away, making a read error possible. The chain recombines TRBV6-2 or TRBV6-3 with TRBJ2-7; D might be TRBD1 (6 bases). The CDR3 has 13 residues. CDR1 and CDR2 from the germline V gene are MNHEY and SVGEGT. DNA of the CDR3: TGTGCCAGCAGTTACTTACAGGGCAACGAGCGGTACTTC. This codes for CASSYLQGNERYF.

This clonotype was counted a few times. CDR3 sequence reads: CASRKGSRNQPQHF. The CDR3 nucleotides are TGTGCCAGCAGAAAAGGTTCGCGCAATCAGCCCCAGCATTTT. The V call is TRBV12-3 or TRBV12-4, the J call TRBJ1-5, with D uncertain. This CDR3 has 14 residues. Trimming left V 6 bases short and J 2 bases short, with 11 bases between.

There are many counts of this clonotype. This chain links TRBV14 with TRBJ1-2, with a possible D match to TRBD1 (5 bases). The V gene lost 4 bases and the J gene lost 4 bases, with 16 bases spanning the gap. This CDR3 has 15 amino acids. The germline gives CDR1 SGHDN, CDR2 FVKESK. In DNA form, the CDR3 reads TGTGCCAGCAGCCCGGCGGCAGGGCTAGGCTATGGCTACACCTTC. Protein product: CASSPAAGLGYGYTF. Combining the CDR3 with reference TRBV14 and TRBJ1-2 gives the whole variable domain EAGVTQFPSHSVIEKGQTVTLRCDPISGHDNLYWYRRVMGKEIKFLLHFVKESKQDESGMPNNRFLAERTGGTYSTLKVQPAELEDSGVYFCASSPAAGLGYGYTFGSGTRLTVV.

In its sample, this clonotype was seen many times. The chain links TRBV27 to TRBJ1-4, with 7 bases identical to TRBD1. The CDR3 sequence is 16 residues long. CDR1 MNHEY and CDR2 SMNVEV come from the germline V gene (reference sequence). The ends lost 1 base at V and 7 bases at J; junction bases unmatched: 9. The CDR3 region is CASSLFPGTVGEKLFF. CDR3 nucleotides: TGTGCCAGCAGTTTATTCCCCGGGACAGTAGGTGAAAAACTGTTTTTT.

Ten or more counts support this clonotype. The V gene is TRBV5-1, the J gene TRBJ2-5; 10 positions agree with TRBD2. V lost 0 bases and J lost 4; bases outside the gene matches: 9. The length of the CDR3 is 17 residues. CDR1 and CDR2 (germline): SGHRS, YFSETQ. CDR3 residues: CASSLAMASGGRETQYF. The CDR3 region has the DNA TGCGCCAGCAGCTTGGCGATGGCTAGCGGGGGTCGAGAGACCCAGTACTTC.

Worth noting for this clonotype: This may arise from a read error, as a much more abundant clone is one base away. The chain has TRBV20-1 and TRBJ2-1; TRBD1 aligns across 8 bases. The CDR3 contains 17 residues. The trim removed 4 bases at V and 3 bases at J, leaving 14 bases unmatched. CDR1 is DFQATT, CDR2 SNEGSKA, per germline (reference sequence). This CDR3 is CSANSRGQSSHYNEQFF. Here the CDR3 DNA reads TGCAGTGCTAATAGCAGGGGGCAATCATCTCACTACAATGAGCAGTTCTTC.

This sequence joins TRBV7-7 and TRBJ1-5; 7 positions match TRBD1. V shed 5 bases, J shed 5 bases, and the junction held 3 bases outside the gene matches. The CDR3 extends over 13 amino acids. The germline V gene encodes CDR1 SSHAT and CDR2 FNYEAQ (reference sequence). The CDR3 DNA reads TGTGCCAGCAGCCGTGGGACAGATCAGCCCCAGCATTTT. It codes for CASSRGTDQPQHF.

This clonotype occurred many times. A read error is likely, as this CDR3 ends without the conserved phenylalanine or tryptophan. The chain is built from TRBV4-3 and TRBJ2-1; 7 bases align to TRBD1. Losses at the gene ends were 0 bases for V and 5 bases for J; bases not matched to a gene: 10. The CDR3 length is 17 residues. The germline CDR1 and CDR2 sequences are LGHNA and YSLEER. CDR3 protein: CASSQDVRDSRHNEQFL. DNA of the CDR3: TGCGCCAGCAGCCAAGATGTCCGGGACAGCCGACACAATGAGCAGTTCCTC.

In this sample, this clonotype turned up many times. The genes are TRBV19 and TRBJ2-2; TRBD1 or TRBD2 may be the D gene (5 bases each). This CDR3 has 15 residues. V lost 4 bases and J 7 bases, leaving 16 bases between the germline ends. The germline gives CDR1 LNHDA, CDR2 SQIVND (reference sequence). The CDR3 bases are TGTGCCAGTAGTAACCCCGACAGAGGGATCGGGGAGCTGTTTTTT. It translates to CASSNPDRGIGELFF.

Points on this clonotype: A much larger clone differs by one base, so this may be a read error. The chain joins TRBV29-1 to TRBJ2-1; 11 bases map to TRBD1. The CDR3 covers 18 residues. In germline, CDR1 is SQVTM, CDR2 ANQGSEA. Trimming removed 1 base from V and 7 bases from J; junction bases left unmatched: 15. DNA for the CDR3: TGCAGCGTTGAAGCGCCCCTCCCCTGGACAGGGGGCCAAAATGAGCAGTTCTTC. Protein sequence: CSVEAPLPWTGGQNEQFF.

This clonotype showed up many times. V gene TRBV7-2 combines with J gene TRBJ2-7, with D possibly called TRBD1 or TRBD2 (5 bases each). Trimming left V 5 bases short and J 6 bases short, with 17 bases between. CDR3 length: 14 residues. CDR1 and CDR2 (germline): SGHTA, FQGNSA. The CDR3 DNA reads as TGTGCCAGCAGCCCGGGGACCCACCTTTTCGAGCAGTACTTC. Protein sequence: CASSPGTHLFEQYF.

This clonotype was observed at least ten times. V gene TRBV19 combines with J gene TRBJ1-1; TRBD1 might be the D (6 bases). The CDR3 consists of 10 residues. Trimming took off 9 bases at V and 4 bases at J, with 6 bases between the two ends. CDR1 is LNHDA and CDR2 is SQIVND in the germline V gene (reference sequence). The CDR3 here is CASRGTEAFF. The CDR3 coding sequence is TGTGCCAGCAGGGGCACTGAAGCTTTCTTT.

The sample holds many counts of this clonotype. The gene calls are TRBV6-5 and TRBJ2-7, with D tentatively TRBD1 or TRBD2 (5 bases each). Germline loops: CDR1 MNHEY, CDR2 SVGAGI. Trimming pared 6 bases from V and 6 bases from J, leaving 12 bases between. The CDR3 is 12 residues long. The CDR3 is CASSPGPLEQYF. The CDR3 nucleotides are TGTGCCAGCAGCCCGGGACCTCTCGAGCAGTACTTC.

This clonotype showed up many times. This chain links TRBV15 with TRBJ1-2; D remains ambiguous. Looked up from germline, CDR1 is LNHNV and CDR2 is YYDKDF (reference sequence). The CDR3 is 12 amino acids. Trimming left V 2 bases short and J 4 bases short, with 5 bases between. CDR3 in amino acids: CATSRTVYGYTF. In DNA, the CDR3 is TGTGCCACCAGCAGAACAGTCTATGGCTACACCTTC. Full variable domain (outside the CDR3, taken from reference TRBV15 and TRBJ1-2): DAMVIQNPRYQVTQFGKPVTLSCSQTLNHNVMYWYQQKSSQAPKLLFHYYDKDFNNEADTPDNFQSRRPNTSFCFLDIRSPGLGDTAMYLCATSRTVYGYTFGSGTRLTVV.

This clonotype was detected many times. The chain employs TRBV30 and TRBJ2-5; possibly TRBD2 for D (6 bases). Trimming shortened V by 2 bases and J by 3 bases, and 13 bases separated the two germline ends. The CDR3 runs 14 residues. Germline CDR1 is GTSNPN and CDR2 is SVGIG (reference sequence). Here the CDR3 reads CAWSFQRAEETQYF. The CDR3 DNA is TGTGCCTGGAGTTTCCAGCGGGCAGAAGAGACCCAGTACTTC.

The table lists this clonotype with many counts. This chain joins TRBV7-8 and TRBJ2-7; tentative D call: TRBD1 (6 bases). CDR3 length: 16 residues. V shed 5 bases and J shed 2 bases, with 19 bases lying between them. The germline CDR1 and CDR2 sequences are SGHVS and FQNEAQ. The chain's CDR3 is CASSPMAGQSAYEQYF. CDR3 sequence (DNA): TGTGCCAGCAGCCCGATGGCTGGACAGTCAGCCTACGAGCAGTACTTC. The whole variable domain, remainder taken from reference TRBV7-8 and TRBJ2-7, is GAGVSQSPRYKVAKRGQDVALRCDPISGHVSLFWYQQALGQGPEFLTYFQNEAQLDKSGLPSDRFFAERPEGSVSTLKIQRTQQEDSAVYLCASSPMAGQSAYEQYFGPGTRLTVT.

The sample holds many counts of this clonotype. J is TRBJ2-7 and V is TRBV20-1, with 7 bases matching TRBD1. The V segment lost 0 bases and the J segment 3 bases; nucleotides outside the gene matches: 8. The germline CDR1 and CDR2 sequences are DFQATT and SNEGSKA (reference sequence). The CDR3 spans 15 residues. CDR3 region: CSARDWETGNYEQYF. The CDR3 DNA sequence: TGCAGTGCTAGAGATTGGGAGACAGGGAACTACGAGCAGTACTTC.

This chain joins TRBV20-1 and TRBJ2-3; perhaps TRBD2 as D (7 bases). This CDR3 is built from 14 residues. Per germline, CDR1 DFQATT and CDR2 SNEGSKA (reference sequence). V was trimmed by 1 base and J by 6 bases, leaving 14 bases between them. The CDR3 loop is CSARGGGGWDTQYF. The CDR3 DNA reads as TGCAGTGCTAGAGGGGGGGGGGGCTGGGATACGCAGTATTTT.

This clonotype has ten or more counts. The J gene is TRBJ2-7, the V gene TRBV19; TRBD1 matches 10 bases. The germline V gene encodes CDR1 LNHDA and CDR2 SQIVND (reference sequence). The J segment lost 1 base and the V segment lost 5 bases, leaving 5 bases of the junction unmatched. The CDR3 consists of 15 residues. The CDR3: CASSAGTGVSYEQYF. CDR3 nucleotides: TGTGCCAGTAGTGCAGGGACAGGGGTATCCTACGAGCAGTACTTC.

The table lists this clonotype with a count of one. A single base separates this from a much larger clone, so it may be a read error. The chain is built from TRBV6-5 and TRBJ2-1; D remains unclear. The CDR3 contains 12 residues. Germline V gene lookup returns CDR1 MNHEY and CDR2 SVGAGI. The chain's CDR3 is CVSSKTANEQFF. CDR3 DNA sequence: TGTGTCAGCAGTAAGACTGCTAATGAGCAGTTCTTC.

Turning to this clonotype: Since a much larger clone is just one base distant, this may be a read error. This chain connects TRBV4-1 to TRBJ1-2, with D maybe TRBD1 (6 bases). Germline V gene data show CDR1 as MGHRA and CDR2 as YSYEKL. This CDR3 region has 14 residues. CDR3 nucleotide sequence: TGCGCCAGCAGCCAAAGTACAGGGACTTATGGCTACGCCTTC. Translating gives CASSQSTGTYGYAF.

A single count supports this clonotype. A read error may be the cause here, since a much bigger clone is one base away. Likely a read error: the CDR3 ends without its conserved phenylalanine or tryptophan. The chain has TRBV7-9 and TRBJ2-5, with a weak D call TRBD1 (6 bases). The CDR3 has 16 amino acids. V lost 5 bases to trimming and J lost 2 bases, with 18 bases between them. CDR1 and CDR2 (germline): SEHNR, FQNEAQ (reference sequence). CDR3 bases: TGTGCCAGCAGCCCAGGGATTGGGGGCCCTCAAGAGACCCAGTACTCC. It specifies CASSPGIGGPQETQYS.

V gene TRBV7-9 combines with J gene TRBJ2-2, with 9 bases fitting TRBD1. CDR3 length: 18 residues. Unmatched junction bases numbered 15, after V lost 5 bases and J lost 5 bases. CDR1 is SEHNR and CDR2 is FQNEAQ in the germline V gene (reference sequence). CDR3 coding DNA: TGTGCCAGCAGCGGACCTGGACAGGGGACTACAAAAACCGGGGAGCTGTTTTTT. Encoded protein: CASSGPGQGTTKTGELFF.